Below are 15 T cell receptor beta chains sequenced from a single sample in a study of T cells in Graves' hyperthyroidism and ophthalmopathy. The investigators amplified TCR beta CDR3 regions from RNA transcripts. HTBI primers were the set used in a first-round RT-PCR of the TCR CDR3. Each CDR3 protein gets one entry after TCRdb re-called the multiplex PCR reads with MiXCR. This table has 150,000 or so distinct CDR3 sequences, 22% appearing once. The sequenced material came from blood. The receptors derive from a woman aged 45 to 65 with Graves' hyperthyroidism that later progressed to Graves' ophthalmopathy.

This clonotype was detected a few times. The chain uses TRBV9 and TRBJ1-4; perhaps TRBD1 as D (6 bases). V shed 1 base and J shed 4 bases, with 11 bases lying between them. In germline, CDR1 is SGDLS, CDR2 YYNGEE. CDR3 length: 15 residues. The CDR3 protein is CASSVNPGDNEKLFF. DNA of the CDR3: TGTGCCAGCAGCGTAAATCCAGGGGATAATGAAAAACTGTTTTTT.

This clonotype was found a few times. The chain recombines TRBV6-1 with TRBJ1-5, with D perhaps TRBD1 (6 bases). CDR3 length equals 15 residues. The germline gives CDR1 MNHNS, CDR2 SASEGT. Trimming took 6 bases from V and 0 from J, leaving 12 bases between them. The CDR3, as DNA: TGTGCCAGCAGAAACTACAGGGATAGCAATCAGCCCCAGCATTTT. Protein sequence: CASRNYRDSNQPQHF.

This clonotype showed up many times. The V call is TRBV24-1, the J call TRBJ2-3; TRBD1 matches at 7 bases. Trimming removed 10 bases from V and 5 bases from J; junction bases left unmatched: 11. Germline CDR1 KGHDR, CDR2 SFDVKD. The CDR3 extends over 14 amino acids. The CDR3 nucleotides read TGTGCCACAAGTCCGACAGGGTCGAGAGATACGCAGTATTTT. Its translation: CATSPTGSRDTQYF.

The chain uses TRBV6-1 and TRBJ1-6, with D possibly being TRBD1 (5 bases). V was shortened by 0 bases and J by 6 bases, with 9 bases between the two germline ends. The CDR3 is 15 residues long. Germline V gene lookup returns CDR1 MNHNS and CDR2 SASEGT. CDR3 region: CASSEALGGNSPLHF. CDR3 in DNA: TGTGCCAGCAGTGAAGCGCTCGGGGGTAATTCACCCCTCCACTTT.

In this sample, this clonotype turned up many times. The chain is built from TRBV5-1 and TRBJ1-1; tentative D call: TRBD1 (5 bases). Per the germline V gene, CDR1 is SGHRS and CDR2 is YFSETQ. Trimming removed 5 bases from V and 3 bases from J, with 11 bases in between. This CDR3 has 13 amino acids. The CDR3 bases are TGCGCCAGCAGGACAGTAGGGGACACTGAAGCTTTCTTT. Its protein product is CASRTVGDTEAFF. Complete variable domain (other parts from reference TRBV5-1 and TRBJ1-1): KAGVTQTPRYLIKTRGQQVTLSCSPISGHRSVSWYQQTPGQGLQFLFEYFSETQRNKGNFPGRFSGRQFSNSRSEMNVSTLELGDSALYLCASRTVGDTEAFFGQGTRLTVV.

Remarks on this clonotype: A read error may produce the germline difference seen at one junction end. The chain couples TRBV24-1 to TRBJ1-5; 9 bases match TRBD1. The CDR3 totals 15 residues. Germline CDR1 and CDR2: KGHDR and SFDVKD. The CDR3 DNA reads TGTGCCACCAGTGACGCGACAGGGGGGAATCACCCCCAGCATTTT. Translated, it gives CATSDATGGNHPQHF.

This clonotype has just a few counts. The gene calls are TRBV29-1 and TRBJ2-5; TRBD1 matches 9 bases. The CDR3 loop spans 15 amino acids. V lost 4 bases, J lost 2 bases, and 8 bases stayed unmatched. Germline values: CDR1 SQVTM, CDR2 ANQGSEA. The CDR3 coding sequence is TGCAGCGTTGGCTCCGGGACAGGGCGACAAGAGACCCAGTACTTC. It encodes CSVGSGTGRQETQYF.

CDR3 in DNA: TGTGCCAGCAGCTCGAGGACACAGGTTGAGCAGTTCTTC. Its protein is CASSSRTQVEQFF. This chain links TRBV11-2 with TRBJ2-1; perhaps TRBD1 as D (5 bases). V shed 4 bases and J shed 9 bases, with 13 bases lying between them. The CDR3 runs to 13 residues. Germline CDR1 is SGHAT and CDR2 is FQNNGV.

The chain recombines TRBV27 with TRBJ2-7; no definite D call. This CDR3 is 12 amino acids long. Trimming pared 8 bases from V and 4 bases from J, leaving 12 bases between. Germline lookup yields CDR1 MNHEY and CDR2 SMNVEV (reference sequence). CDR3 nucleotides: TGTGCCAGCGGGTGGCGGATGTACGAGCAGTACTTC. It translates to CASGWRMYEQYF.

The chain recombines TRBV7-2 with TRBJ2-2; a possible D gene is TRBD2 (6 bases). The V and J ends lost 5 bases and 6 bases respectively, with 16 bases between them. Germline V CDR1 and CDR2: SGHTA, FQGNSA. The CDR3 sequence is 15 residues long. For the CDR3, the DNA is TGTGCCAGCAGCCAGCGGGCGTGGGGTTCCGGGGAGCTGTTTTTT. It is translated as CASSQRAWGSGELFF.

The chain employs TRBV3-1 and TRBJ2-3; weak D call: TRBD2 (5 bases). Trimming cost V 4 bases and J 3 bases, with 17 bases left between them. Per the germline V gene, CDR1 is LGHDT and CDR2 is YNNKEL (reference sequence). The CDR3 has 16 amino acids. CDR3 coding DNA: TGTGCCAGCAGCCTACCATCCCGGGATGGGACAGATACGCAGTATTTT. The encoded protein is CASSLPSRDGTDTQYF.

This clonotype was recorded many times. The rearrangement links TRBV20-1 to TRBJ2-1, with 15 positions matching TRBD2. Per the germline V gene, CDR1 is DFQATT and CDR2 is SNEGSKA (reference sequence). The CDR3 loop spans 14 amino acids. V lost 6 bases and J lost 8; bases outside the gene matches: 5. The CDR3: CSAYGLAGGDEQFF. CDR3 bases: TGCAGTGCCTACGGACTAGCGGGAGGGGATGAGCAGTTCTTC.

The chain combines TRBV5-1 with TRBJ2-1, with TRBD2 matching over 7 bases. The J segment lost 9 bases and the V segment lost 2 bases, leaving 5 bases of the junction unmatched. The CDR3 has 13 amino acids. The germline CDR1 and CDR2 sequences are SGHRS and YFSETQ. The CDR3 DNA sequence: TGCGCCAGCAGCTTCGGACTAGACGGTGAGCAGTTCTTC. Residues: CASSFGLDGEQFF.

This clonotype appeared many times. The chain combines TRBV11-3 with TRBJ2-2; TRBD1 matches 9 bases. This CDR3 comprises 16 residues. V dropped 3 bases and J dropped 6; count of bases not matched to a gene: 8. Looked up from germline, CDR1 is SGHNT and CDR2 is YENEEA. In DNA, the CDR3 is TGTGCCAGCAGCTTCGGAGGGACAGGGAGTCCCGGGGAGCTGTTTTTT. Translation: CASSFGGTGSPGELFF.

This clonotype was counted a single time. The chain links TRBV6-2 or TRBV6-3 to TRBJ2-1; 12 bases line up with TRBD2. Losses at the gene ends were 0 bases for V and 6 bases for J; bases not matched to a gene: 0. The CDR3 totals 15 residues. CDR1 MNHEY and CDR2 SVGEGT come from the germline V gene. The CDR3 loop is CASSYSTSGSNEQFF. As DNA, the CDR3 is TGTGCCAGCAGTTACTCGACTAGCGGGAGCAATGAGCAGTTCTTC.